Listed below are T cell receptor beta chains from one sample, sequenced in a study of T-cell memory formation after mild COVID-19. Using its own MiXCR run on the 5' RACE reads, TCRdb lists one record per CDR3 protein. In the table there are 95,000 to 120,000 distinct CDR3 sequences, 22% of which are singletons. The sequenced sample was PBMCs or a T cell subset sorted from them (not recorded which). The source is a man aged 18 to 35 who had mild COVID-19 (a few samples of this study predate the infection). Cell type and time point are not known. CDR3s include the opening cysteine and the closing phenylalanine or tryptophan. D genes are given only for firm matches. Not all rows give a size; the values are once, few, many and, for expanded clones, a class.

>-|TRBV29-1|TRBJ2-5|-
CSVGNRQETQYF
TGCAGCGTTGGGAACAGACAAGAGACCCAGTACTTC
>-|TRBV7-2|TRBJ2-1|-
CASSQTNGAANEQFF
TGTGCCAGCAGCCAGACTAACGGTGCCGCCAATGAGCAGTTCTTC
>TRBD1|TRBV5-1|TRBJ1-2|-
CASSAGQGDLHYGYTF
TGCGCCAGCAGTGCGGGACAGGGAGATTTGCACTATGGCTACACCTTC
>-|TRBV20-1|TRBJ1-1|-
CSASHGEDTEAFF
TGCAGTGCTAGTCACGGGGAGGACACTGAAGCTTTCTTT
>TRBD1|TRBV25-1|TRBJ2-7|-
CASSDLYGQGAYEQYF
TGTGCCAGCAGTGACCTGTACGGACAGGGGGCTTACGAGCAGTACTTC
>-|TRBV6-5|TRBJ2-5|-
CASSYLGEETQYF
TGTGCCAGCAGTTACCTCGGGGAAGAGACCCAGTACTTC
>-|TRBV7-3|TRBJ2-3|many
CASSLGGFSTDTQYF
TGTGCCAGCAGTTTAGGTGGTTTTAGCACAGATACGCAGTATTTT
>-|TRBV3-1|TRBJ1-2|few
CASSQVQGAAGGYTF
TGTGCCAGCAGCCAAGTACAGGGCGCGGCAGGTGGCTACACCTTC
>-|TRBV7-9|TRBJ2-2|-
CASSHKVRDVGPTGELFF
TGTGCCAGCAGCCACAAGGTCAGGGACGTTGGACCGACCGGGGAGCTGTTTTTT
>-|TRBV14|TRBJ1-1|few
CASSRGTASEAFF
TGTGCCAGCAGCAGAGGGACGGCTAGTGAAGCTTTCTTT
>-|TRBV27|TRBJ2-1|few
CASSPGTALHANNEQFF
TGTGCCAGCAGTCCGGGGACGGCTCTCCACGCTAACAATGAGCAGTTCTTC
>-|TRBV4-1|TRBJ2-3|-
CASSHEGGSTDTQYF
TGCGCCAGCAGCCACGAGGGGGGTAGCACAGATACGCAGTATTTT
>-|TRBV24-1|TRBJ2-1|few
CATPCDNEQFF
TGTGCCACCCCGTGCGACAATGAGCAGTTCTTC
>TRBD1|TRBV5-1|TRBJ1-2|once
CASSLGQGAFYGYTF
TGCGCCAGCAGCTTGGGCCAGGGGGCCTTCTATGGCTACACCTTC
>-|TRBV6-5|TRBJ1-2|-
CASSYESGMGYTF
TGTGCCAGCAGTTACGAGTCAGGGATGGGCTACACCTTC
>-|TRBV5-1|TRBJ2-2|many
CAKGTLRTGELFF
TGCGCCAAAGGGACCCTGAGGACCGGGGAGCTGTTTTTT
>TRBD2|TRBV29-1|TRBJ2-5|few
CSVEFAGGLETQYF
TGCAGCGTTGAATTTGCGGGGGGGCTTGAGACCCAGTACTTC
>-|TRBV6-6|TRBJ2-4|few
CASSYSSESAKNIQYF
TGTGCCAGCAGTTACTCGAGTGAGTCGGCCAAAAACATTCAGTACTTC
>-|TRBV12-3/TRBV12-4|TRBJ2-2|few
CASTRGGGGGELFF
TGTGCCAGCACCCGAGGGGGGGGCGGCGGGGAGCTGTTTTTT
>TRBD1|TRBV4-1|TRBJ2-7|many
CASSQVLDRGSYEQYF
TGCGCCAGCAGCCAAGTTCTGGACAGGGGCTCCTACGAGCAGTACTTC
>-|TRBV4-2|TRBJ1-2|-
CASSQGQAANYGYTF
TGTGCCAGCAGCCAAGGACAGGCAGCTAACTATGGCTACACCTTC
>-|TRBV7-9|TRBJ1-1|-
CASSPNGVGTEAFF
TGTGCCAGCAGCCCGAATGGGGTGGGAACTGAAGCTTTCTTT
>TRBD1|TRBV7-6|TRBJ1-1|-
CASSLPATGGDTEAFF
TGTGCCAGCAGCTTACCCGCGACAGGGGGGGACACTGAAGCTTTCTTT
>TRBD2|TRBV5-4|TRBJ2-3|-
CASSLVPAGGHSTQYF
TGTGCCAGCAGCTTGGTCCCAGCGGGGGGGCACTCGACGCAGTATTTT
>-|TRBV6-6|TRBJ1-2|-
CASSYGDGTGGYTF
TGTGCCAGCAGTTACGGGGACGGGACGGGAGGCTACACCTTC
>-|TRBV7-2|TRBJ2-7|few
CASSIGETYEQYF
TGTGCCAGCAGCATAGGCGAGACCTACGAGCAGTACTTC
>-|TRBV20-1|TRBJ2-3|-
CSARKGGTQYF
TGCAGTGCTAGGAAAGGGGGTACGCAGTATTTT
>-|TRBV7-2|TRBJ1-2|few
CASSVSAGSNYGYTF
TGTGCCAGCAGCGTCAGTGCAGGGAGTAACTATGGCTACACCTTC
>-|TRBV27|TRBJ2-1|-
CASSFPGAEQFF
TGTGCCAGCAGTTTCCCTGGGGCCGAGCAGTTCTTC
>TRBD1|TRBV2|TRBJ2-7|-
CASSGTGAYEQYF
TGTGCCAGCAGCGGGACAGGAGCCTACGAGCAGTACTTC
>-|TRBV7-9|TRBJ2-5|-
CASSLSRRRGWETQYF
TGTGCCAGCAGCTTATCACGGCGGCGGGGCTGGGAGACCCAGTACTTC
>-|TRBV7-9|TRBJ2-5|-
CASSLAVETQYF
TGTGCCAGCAGCTTAGCGGTGGAGACCCAGTACTTC
>TRBD1|TRBV4-2|TRBJ2-5|-
CASSPLPTGVEETQYF
TGTGCCAGCAGCCCCCTTCCGACAGGGGTGGAAGAGACCCAGTACTTC
>TRBD1|TRBV6-5|TRBJ2-1|few
CASSYAPGQGKDEQFF
TGTGCCAGCAGTTACGCCCCGGGACAGGGTAAGGATGAGCAGTTCTTC
>-|TRBV4-2|TRBJ1-2|few
CASSQEGLVLYGYTF
TGTGCCAGCAGCCAAGAGGGATTGGTCCTATATGGCTACACCTTC
>TRBD2|TRBV6-2/TRBV6-3|TRBJ2-2|-
CASSLAGVDTGELFF
TGTGCCAGCAGCTTAGCGGGGGTTGACACCGGGGAGCTGTTTTTT
>-|TRBV11-2|TRBJ2-1|-
CASSLRFGEQFF
TGTGCCAGCAGCCTAAGATTCGGGGAGCAGTTCTTC
>-|TRBV3-1|TRBJ2-7|few
CASSQDRVRECEQYF
TGTGCCAGCAGCCAAGATAGGGTAAGGGAATGCGAGCAGTACTTC
>TRBD1|TRBV4-3|TRBJ2-2|few
CASSQEMVGQGTFRELFF
TGCGCCAGCAGCCAAGAGATGGTCGGACAGGGGACTTTTAGGGAGCTGTTTTTT
>-|TRBV7-9|TRBJ1-5|many
CASSLPGNQPQHF
TGTGCCAGCAGTCTTCCGGGGAATCAGCCCCAGCATTTT
>-|TRBV6-5|TRBJ1-2|few
CASSYKDSKDYTF
TGTGCCAGCAGTTACAAGGACAGTAAGGACTACACCTTC
>-|TRBV12-3/TRBV12-4|TRBJ1-1|-
CASSFPGSEAFF
TGTGCCAGCAGTTTTCCCGGGTCTGAAGCTTTCTTT
>-|TRBV6-2/TRBV6-3|TRBJ2-7|-
CASSYPPLHGATYEQYF
TGTGCCAGCAGTTACCCCCCCCTCCACGGGGCTACCTACGAGCAGTACTTC
>-|TRBV23-1|TRBJ1-5|-
CASSFGGQIYEGNQPQHF
TGCGCCAGCAGTTTCGGGGGGCAAATTTATGAGGGCAATCAGCCCCAGCATTTT